This T cell receptor beta chain was captured by sequencing in a study of blood T cell repertoires in COVID-19. Sequenced by immunoSEQ multiplex PCR; TCRdb stores in-frame clones only, minus some. The table has about 200,000 clones, approximately 79% seen once. From germline, CDR1 is MNHEY and CDR2 SVGEGT. The CDR3 extends over 15 amino acids. V was pared by 5 bases and J by 6 bases, with 4 bases of the junction left unmatched. This clone was recorded only once. The V gene is TRBV6-2 or TRBV6-3, the J gene TRBJ2-2; 12 bases are a match to TRBD2. This TCR was sampled from a human donor in a cohort sampled during active COVID-19. Sequencing used peripheral blood. The CDR3 here is CASSPLAGGAGELFF. CDR3 DNA: TGTGCCAGCAGTCCACTAGCGGGAGGCGCCGGGGAGCTGTTTTTT.